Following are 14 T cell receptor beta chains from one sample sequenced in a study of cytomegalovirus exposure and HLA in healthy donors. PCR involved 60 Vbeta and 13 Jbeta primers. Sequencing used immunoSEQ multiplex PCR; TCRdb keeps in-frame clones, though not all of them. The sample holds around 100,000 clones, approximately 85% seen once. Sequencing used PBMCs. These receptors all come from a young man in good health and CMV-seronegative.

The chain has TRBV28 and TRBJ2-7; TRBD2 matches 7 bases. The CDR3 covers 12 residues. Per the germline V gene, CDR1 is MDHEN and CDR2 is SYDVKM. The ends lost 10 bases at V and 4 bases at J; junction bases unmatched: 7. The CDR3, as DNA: TGTGCCACCGGACTAGTGAAGTACGAGCAGTACTTC. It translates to CATGLVKYEQYF.

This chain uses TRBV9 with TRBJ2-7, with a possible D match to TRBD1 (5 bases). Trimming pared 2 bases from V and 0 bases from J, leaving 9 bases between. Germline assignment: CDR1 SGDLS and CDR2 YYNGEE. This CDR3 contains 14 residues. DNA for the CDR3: TGTGCCAGCAGCGTTTCGACAGACTCCTACGAGCAGTACTTC. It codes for CASSVSTDSYEQYF.

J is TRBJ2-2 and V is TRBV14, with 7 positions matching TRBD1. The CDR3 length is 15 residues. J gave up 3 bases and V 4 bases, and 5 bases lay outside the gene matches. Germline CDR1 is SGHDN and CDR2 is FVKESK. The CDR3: CASSRYRGDTGELFF. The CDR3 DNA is TGTGCCAGCAGCCGATACAGGGGTGACACCGGGGAGCTGTTTTTT.

The CDR3 region is CASSHESLRDRAGDTQYF. The CDR3 DNA follows: TGTGCCAGCAGCCACGAATCTCTCCGGGACAGGGCGGGAGATACGCAGTATTTT. The V call is TRBV4-2, the J call TRBJ2-3, with 9 nucleotides matching TRBD1. The V and J ends lost 3 bases and 5 bases, in that order; junction bases with no gene match: 15. The CDR3 consists of 18 residues. Germline-derived CDR1 and CDR2 are LGHNA and YNFKEQ.

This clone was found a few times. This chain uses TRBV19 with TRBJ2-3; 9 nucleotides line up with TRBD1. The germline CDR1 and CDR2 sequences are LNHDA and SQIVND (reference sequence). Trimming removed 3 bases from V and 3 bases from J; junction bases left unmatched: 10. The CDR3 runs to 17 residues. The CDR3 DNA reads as TGTGCCAGTAGTATTAGCGGATACAGGGGGCGGACAGATACGCAGTATTTT. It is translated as CASSISGYRGRTDTQYF.

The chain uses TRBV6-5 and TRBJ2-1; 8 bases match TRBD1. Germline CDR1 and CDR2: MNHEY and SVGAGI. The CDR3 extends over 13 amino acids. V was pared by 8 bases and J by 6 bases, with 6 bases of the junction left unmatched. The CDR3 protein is CASGRGRTNEQFF. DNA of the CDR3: TGTGCCAGCGGCAGGGGGCGCACCAATGAGCAGTTCTTC.

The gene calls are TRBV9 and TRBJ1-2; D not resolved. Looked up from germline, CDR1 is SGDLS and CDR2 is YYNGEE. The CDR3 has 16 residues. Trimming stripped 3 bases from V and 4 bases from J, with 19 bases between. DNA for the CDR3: TGTGCCAGCAGCGCGACTTGGACTGCGACTACCTATGGCTACACCTTC. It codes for CASSATWTATTYGYTF.

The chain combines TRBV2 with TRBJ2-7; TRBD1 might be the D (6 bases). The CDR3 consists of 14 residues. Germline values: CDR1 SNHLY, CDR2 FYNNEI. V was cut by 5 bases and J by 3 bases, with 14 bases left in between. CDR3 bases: TGTGCCAGCAGTTTGACAGGAGAAAACTACGAGCAGTACTTC. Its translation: CASSLTGENYEQYF.

The CDR3: CAWRFTGDSMQAFF. DNA of the CDR3: TGTGCCTGGAGGTTTACAGGAGATTCTATGCAAGCTTTCTTT. This rearrangement joins TRBV30 to TRBJ1-1, with a weak D call TRBD1 (5 bases). Trimming shortened V by 3 bases and J by 9 bases, and 20 bases separated the two germline ends. This CDR3 region has 14 residues. Per germline, CDR1 GTSNPN and CDR2 SVGIG (reference sequence).

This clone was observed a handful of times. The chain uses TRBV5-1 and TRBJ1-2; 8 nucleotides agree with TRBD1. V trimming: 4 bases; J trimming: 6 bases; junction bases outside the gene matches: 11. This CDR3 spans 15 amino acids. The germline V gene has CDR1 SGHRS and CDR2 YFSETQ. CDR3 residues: CASSPSRDRINGYTF. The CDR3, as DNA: TGCGCCAGCAGCCCGTCCCGGGACAGGATCAATGGCTACACCTTC.

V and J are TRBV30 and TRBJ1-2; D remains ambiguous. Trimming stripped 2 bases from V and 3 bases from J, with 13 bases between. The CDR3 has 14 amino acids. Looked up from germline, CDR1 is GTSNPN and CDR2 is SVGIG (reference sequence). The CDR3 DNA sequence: TGTGCCTGGAGTTACCGGGTGGGTTACTATGGCTACACCTTC. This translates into CAWSYRVGYYGYTF.

CDR3 sequence reads: CAWSSPLTSGAYEQYF. The CDR3 DNA sequence: TGTGCCTGGAGTTCTCCCCTGACTAGCGGGGCCTACGAGCAGTACTTC. The chain is built from TRBV30 and TRBJ2-7, with TRBD2 identical over 11 bases. CDR3 length: 16 amino acids. V was clipped by 2 bases and J by 2 bases; unmatched bases: 8. CDR1 and CDR2 (germline): GTSNPN, SVGIG (reference sequence).

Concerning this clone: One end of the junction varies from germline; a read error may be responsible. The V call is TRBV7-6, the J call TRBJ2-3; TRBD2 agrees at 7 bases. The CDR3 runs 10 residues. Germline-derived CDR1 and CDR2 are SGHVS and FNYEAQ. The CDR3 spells CASSPQTAGF. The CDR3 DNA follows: TGTGCCAGCAGCCCACAGACAGCGGGGTTT.

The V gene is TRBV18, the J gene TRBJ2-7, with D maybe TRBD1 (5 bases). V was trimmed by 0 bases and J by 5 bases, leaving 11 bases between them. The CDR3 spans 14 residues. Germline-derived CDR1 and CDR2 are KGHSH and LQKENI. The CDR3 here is CASSPPRQGNEQYF. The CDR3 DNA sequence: TGTGCCAGCTCACCACCCCGCCAGGGAAACGAGCAGTACTTC.